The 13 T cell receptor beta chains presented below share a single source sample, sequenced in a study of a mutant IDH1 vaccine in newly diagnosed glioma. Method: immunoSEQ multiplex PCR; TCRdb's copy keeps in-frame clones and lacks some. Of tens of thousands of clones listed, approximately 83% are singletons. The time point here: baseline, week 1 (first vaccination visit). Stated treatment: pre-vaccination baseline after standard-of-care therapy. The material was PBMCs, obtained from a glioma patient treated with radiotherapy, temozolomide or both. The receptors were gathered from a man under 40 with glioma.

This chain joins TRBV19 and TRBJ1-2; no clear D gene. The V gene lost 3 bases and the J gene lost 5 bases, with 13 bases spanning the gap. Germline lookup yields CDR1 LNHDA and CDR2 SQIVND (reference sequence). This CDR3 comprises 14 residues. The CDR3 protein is CASSIGVDRYGYTF. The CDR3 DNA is TGTGCCAGTAGTATTGGGGTTGATCGTTATGGCTACACCTTC.

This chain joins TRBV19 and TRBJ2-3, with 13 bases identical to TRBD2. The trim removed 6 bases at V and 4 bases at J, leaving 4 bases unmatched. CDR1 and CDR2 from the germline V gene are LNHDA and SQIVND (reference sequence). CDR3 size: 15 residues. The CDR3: CASSQLAGGPDTQYF. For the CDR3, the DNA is TGTGCCAGTAGCCAACTAGCGGGGGGGCCAGATACGCAGTATTTT. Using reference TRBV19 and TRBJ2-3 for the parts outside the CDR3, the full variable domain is DGGITQSPKYLFRKEGQNVTLSCEQNLNHDAMYWYRQDPGQGLRLIYYSQIVNDFQKGDIAEGYSVSREKKESFPLTVTSAQKNPTAFYLCASSQLAGGPDTQYFGPGTRLTVL.

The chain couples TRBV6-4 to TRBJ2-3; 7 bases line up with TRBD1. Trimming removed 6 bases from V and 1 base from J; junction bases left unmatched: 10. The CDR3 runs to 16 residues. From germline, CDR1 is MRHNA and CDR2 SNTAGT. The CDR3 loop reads CASSPSPDRGTDTQYF. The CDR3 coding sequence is TGTGCCAGCAGCCCATCCCCCGACAGGGGCACAGATACGCAGTATTTT.

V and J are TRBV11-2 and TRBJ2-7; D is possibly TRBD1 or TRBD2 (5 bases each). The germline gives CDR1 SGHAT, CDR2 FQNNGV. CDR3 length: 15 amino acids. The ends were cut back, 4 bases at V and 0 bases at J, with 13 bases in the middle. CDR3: CASSSRGVYSYEQYF. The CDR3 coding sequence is TGTGCCAGCAGCTCCAGAGGGGTTTACTCCTACGAGCAGTACTTC.

The CDR3 sequence: CASSYRAGYTDTQYF. The CDR3, as DNA: TGTGCCAGCAGTTACCGGGCAGGATACACAGATACGCAGTATTTT. The chain recombines TRBV6-5 with TRBJ2-3; no definite D call. Trimming shortened V by 2 bases and J by 2 bases, and 11 bases separated the two germline ends. The CDR3 extends over 15 amino acids. CDR1 and CDR2 from the germline V gene are MNHEY and SVGAGI.

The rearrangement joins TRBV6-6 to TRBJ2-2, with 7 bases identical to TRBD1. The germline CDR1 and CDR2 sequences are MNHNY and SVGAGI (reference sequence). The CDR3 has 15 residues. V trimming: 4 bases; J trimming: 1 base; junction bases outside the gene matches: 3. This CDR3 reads CASSSDRQNTGELFF. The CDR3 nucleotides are TGTGCCAGCAGTTCGGACAGGCAGAACACCGGGGAGCTGTTTTTT.

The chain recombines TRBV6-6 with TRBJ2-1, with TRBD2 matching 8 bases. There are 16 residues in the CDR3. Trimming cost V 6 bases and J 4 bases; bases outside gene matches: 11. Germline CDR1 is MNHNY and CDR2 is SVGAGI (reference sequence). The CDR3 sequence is CASRDRAGALYNEQFF. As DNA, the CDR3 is TGTGCCAGCAGGGACCGAGCGGGGGCACTATACAATGAGCAGTTCTTC.

The CDR3 DNA follows: TGTGCCAGCAGCTTCCGGGACAGGGGCAACGAGCAGTACTTC. It codes for CASSFRDRGNEQYF. The chain combines TRBV5-4 with TRBJ2-7; 10 nucleotides match TRBD1. CDR1 and CDR2 (germline): SGHNT, YYREEE (reference sequence). The J segment lost 5 bases and the V segment lost 2 bases, leaving 4 bases of the junction unmatched. This CDR3 is 14 amino acids long. The entire variable domain, with the rest obtained from reference TRBV5-4 and TRBJ2-7, is as follows: ETGVTQSPTHLIKTRGQQVTLRCSSQSGHNTVSWYQQALGQGPQFIFQYYREEENGRGNFPPRFSGLQFPNYSSELNVNALELDDSALYLCASSFRDRGNEQYFGPGTRLTVT.

DNA for the CDR3: TGTGCCAGCAGTTCACGAGGGGGACAGGGGAGTCTTAACTATGGCTACACCTTC. Translation: CASSSRGGQGSLNYGYTF. The chain employs TRBV27 and TRBJ1-2; 10 nucleotides align to TRBD1. The CDR3 runs to 18 residues. V gave up 4 bases and J gave up 1 base; unmatched junction bases: 12. The germline V gene has CDR1 MNHEY and CDR2 SMNVEV (reference sequence).

The DNA for the CDR3 is TGTGCCAGCTCACCACCATCCGGGTTGGGCACCGGGGAGCTGTTTTTT. Translated, it gives CASSPPSGLGTGELFF. The V and J genes are TRBV18 and TRBJ2-2, with D unresolved. CDR1 and CDR2 from the germline V gene are KGHSH and LQKENI. Trimming removed 0 bases at V and 4 bases at J, with 12 bases between. CDR3 length: 16 amino acids.

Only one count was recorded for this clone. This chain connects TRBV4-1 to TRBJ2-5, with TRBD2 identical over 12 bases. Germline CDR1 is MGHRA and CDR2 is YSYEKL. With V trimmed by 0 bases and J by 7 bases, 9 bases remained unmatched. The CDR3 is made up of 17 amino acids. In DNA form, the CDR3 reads TGCGCCAGCAGCCAAGAGCTAGCGGGGGGGCTCTCTGGGACCCAGTACTTC. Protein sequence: CASSQELAGGLSGTQYF.

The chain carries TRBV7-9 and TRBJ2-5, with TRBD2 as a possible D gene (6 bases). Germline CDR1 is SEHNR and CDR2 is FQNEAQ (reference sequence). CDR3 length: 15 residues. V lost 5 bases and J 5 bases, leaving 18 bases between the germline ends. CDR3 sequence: CASSPGPLGGETQYF. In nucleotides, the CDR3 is TGTGCCAGCAGCCCGGGGCCCCTAGGAGGGGAGACCCAGTACTTC.

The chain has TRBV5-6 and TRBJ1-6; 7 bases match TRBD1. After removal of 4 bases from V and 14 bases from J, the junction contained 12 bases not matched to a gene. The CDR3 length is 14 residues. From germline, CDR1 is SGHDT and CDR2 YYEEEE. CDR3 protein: CASSMGQLNSALHF. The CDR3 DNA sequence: TGTGCCAGCAGCATGGGACAGTTAAATTCGGCCCTCCACTTT.